This T cell receptor beta chain emerged from a study of graft-versus-host responses after intestinal transplantation. The overall study: Isolated intestinal, liver-intestinal, or multivisceral transplants had been given to the recipients. Every transplant recipient was induced with anti-thymocyte globulin, then maintained on tacrolimus and steroids for two to four years.

Per germline, CDR1 SGHTA and CDR2 FQGNSA. Trimming left V 3 bases short and J 7 bases short, with 21 bases between. The CDR3 has 16 amino acids. In regard to this clone: Its target is unknown.

TCRdb keeps only in-frame clones here, not all; method: immunoSEQ multiplex PCR. The table lists approximately 99,000 clones, 91% of them singletons. The sample in question was unstimulated CD4+ T cells sorted from spleen or lymph node cells, obtained before transplant. The clonotype comes from a human donor who was the organ donor for an intestinal transplant. This sequence joins TRBV7-2 and TRBJ2-5; tentative D call: TRBD1 (6 bases). CDR3 in amino acids: CASSFSRDKPPGTQYF. The CDR3 DNA sequence: TGTGCCAGCAGCTTCAGTCGGGACAAACCGCCGGGGACCCAGTACTTC.